Listed below are T cell receptor beta chains from one sample, sequenced in a study of blood T cell repertoires in COVID-19. The assay was immunoSEQ multiplex PCR, and TCRdb's table has in-frame clones only and misses some. Here the sample spans 200,000 to 250,000 clones, around 83% being singletons. Sequenced: peripheral blood. Source of these receptors: a woman aged 45-65 years with COVID-19, enrolled during active disease. Each CDR3 is given with its conserved first and last residue. Fields, in order: CDR3 length, V gene, D gene, J gene, CDR3 protein. D genes are given only for firm matches.

>13|TRBV29-1|TRBD1|TRBJ2-7
CSSGDRGGREQYF
>14|TRBV2|.|TRBJ1-5
CASRNRGGNQPQHF
>15|TRBV10-1|.|TRBJ2-3
CASSEGWASPDTQYF
>15|TRBV9|TRBD1|TRBJ1-2
CASSVGQGVYYGYTF
>16|TRBV6-6|TRBD2|TRBJ2-1
CASSPGGGREFGEQFF
>16|TRBV27|TRBD1|TRBJ2-6
CASCGQGLSGANVLTF
>13|TRBV18|TRBD1|TRBJ1-2
CASSSDRGHGYTF
>15|TRBV3-1/TRBV3-2|.|TRBJ2-3
CASSQDGGSTDTQYF
>15|TRBV19|.|TRBJ2-3
CASSIGGVGLDTQYF
>15|TRBV7-2|.|TRBJ2-1
CASSLAQSGYNEQFF
>15|TRBV28|.|TRBJ1-3
CASRGEGLSGNTIYF
>12|TRBV28|.|TRBJ1-2
CASSLGGYGYTF
>15|TRBV5-1|TRBD1|TRBJ2-1
CASSAGTGVDNEQFF
>15|TRBV6-6|TRBD1|TRBJ2-2
CASSLQGVFTGELFF
>15|TRBV5-1|TRBD2|TRBJ2-2
CASRPGARGAGELFF
>15|TRBV20-1|.|TRBJ2-5
CSASPPRMRQETQYF
>13|TRBV12-3/TRBV12-4|.|TRBJ2-1
CASSLYSPEGQFF
>16|TRBV11-2|TRBD2|TRBJ2-2
CASSFLAGARDGELFF
>14|TRBV7-8|.|TRBJ1-2
CASSLGGQNYGYTF
>12|TRBV12-3/TRBV12-4|.|TRBJ1-2
CASSFQNYGYTF
>15|TRBV5-6|.|TRBJ2-1
CASSPGAGNYNEQFF
>17|TRBV7-6|TRBD2|TRBJ2-1
CASSSTPSGLYGNEQFF
>15|TRBV5-5|TRBD1|TRBJ1-2
CASSGNRDRGRGYTF
>14|TRBV19|.|TRBJ1-4
CASSVTATNEKLFF